Presented here are 12 T cell receptor beta chains from one specimen sequenced in a study of blood T cell repertoires in COVID-19. Libraries were prepared by immunoSEQ multiplex PCR; TCRdb keeps only in-frame clonotypes and omits some of them. The repertoire holds approximately 260,000 clones, with 85% to 90% as singletons. Sequencing used PBMCs or T cells enriched from blood (not recorded which). The receptors were sampled from a woman aged 55-70 years who had recovered from COVID-19.

The chain links TRBV7-9 to TRBJ2-5; 7 positions match TRBD2. With 5 bases clipped from V and 2 bases from J, the junction kept 5 bases outside the gene matches. In germline, CDR1 is SEHNR, CDR2 FQNEAQ (reference sequence). The CDR3 sequence is 14 residues long. The CDR3 reads CASSPGLSQETQYF. The CDR3 bases are TGTGCCAGCAGCCCGGGACTATCGCAAGAGACCCAGTACTTC.

The chain is built from TRBV18 and TRBJ2-2; D uncertain. Germline V gene sequence: CDR1 KGHSH, CDR2 LQKENI. The CDR3 has 16 residues. Trimming stripped 2 bases from V and 0 bases from J, with 10 bases between. The CDR3 sequence is CASSPWVAANTGELFF. The CDR3 DNA reads TGTGCCAGCTCACCATGGGTTGCGGCGAACACCGGGGAGCTGTTTTTT.

This clone was seen a single time. V and J are TRBV6-5 and TRBJ1-1, with no clear D. The germline CDR1 and CDR2 sequences are MNHEY and SVGAGI. CDR3 length: 16 amino acids. V was clipped by 2 bases and J by 3 bases, with 16 bases between them. CDR3 bases: TGTGCCAGCAGTTACCGTAGCGGGAGGCGGGACACTGAAGCTTTCTTT. It yields the protein CASSYRSGRRDTEAFF.

The chain links TRBV5-1 to TRBJ2-3, with TRBD2 identical over 10 bases. With 2 bases clipped from V and 0 bases from J, the junction kept 3 bases outside the gene matches. Germline V gene sequence: CDR1 SGHRS, CDR2 YFSETQ. The CDR3 consists of 16 residues. The CDR3 here is CASSLPLAGSTDTQYF. The CDR3 nucleotides are TGCGCCAGCAGCTTACCACTAGCGGGAAGCACAGATACGCAGTATTTT.

CDR3 DNA: TGTGCCAGCAGTTTCAGGGGATCCCCCGGGGAGCTGTTTTTT. The encoded protein is CASSFRGSPGELFF. The V and J genes are TRBV27 and TRBJ2-2, with D possibly TRBD1 on 6 matching bases. The V and J ends lost 3 bases and 6 bases respectively, with 11 bases between them. CDR1 and CDR2 (germline): MNHEY, SMNVEV (reference sequence). The CDR3 runs to 14 residues.

The V and J genes are TRBV2 and TRBJ1-1, with D hard to call. In germline, CDR1 is SNHLY, CDR2 FYNNEI. The CDR3 is 13 residues long. Trimming took off 4 bases at V and 1 base at J, with 7 bases between the two ends. The CDR3 coding sequence is TGTGCCAGCAGTGCTTTCGGGAACACTGAAGCTTTCTTT. The encoded protein is CASSAFGNTEAFF.

Of note for this clone: Other DNA sequences within the sample encode an identical CDR3. The V and J genes are TRBV3-1 (or the pseudogene TRBV3-2) and TRBJ2-7; 7 nucleotides align to TRBD1. CDR3 length: 12 residues. Germline CDR1 is LGHDT and CDR2 is YNNKEL (reference sequence). The ends lost 4 bases at V and 4 bases at J; junction bases unmatched: 1. This chain's CDR3 is CASSRDSYEQYF. The CDR3 DNA reads TGTGCCAGCAGCCGGGACAGTTACGAGCAGTACTTC.

The chain joins TRBV4-1 to TRBJ2-5; possible D gene TRBD1, 5 bases. Trimming removed 3 bases from V and 4 bases from J, with 21 bases in between. The CDR3 sequence is 17 residues long. The germline gives CDR1 MGHRA, CDR2 YSYEKL. The chain's CDR3 is CASSHLVGRWVRETQYF. For the CDR3, the DNA is TGCGCCAGCAGCCACCTGGTGGGGCGGTGGGTTAGAGAGACCCAGTACTTC.

The J gene is TRBJ2-2, the V gene TRBV3-1 (or the pseudogene TRBV3-2); TRBD1 matches 7 bases. Germline V gene sequence: CDR1 LGHDT, CDR2 YNNKEL (reference sequence). The CDR3 runs 17 residues. Trimming removed 0 bases from V and 1 base from J; junction bases left unmatched: 5. The CDR3 sequence is CASSQETGVWNTGELFF. CDR3 bases: TGTGCCAGCAGCCAAGAAACAGGGGTTTGGAACACCGGGGAGCTGTTTTTT.

The gene calls are TRBV2 and TRBJ1-5; 11 bases are shared with TRBD1. V lost 6 bases, J lost 7 bases, and 14 bases stayed unmatched. Germline V gene sequence: CDR1 SNHLY, CDR2 FYNNEI. This CDR3 is 17 amino acids long. CDR3 loop: CASSLPGTGGSGQPQHF. CDR3 bases: TGTGCCAGCAGCCTCCCCGGGACAGGGGGTTCAGGACAGCCCCAGCATTTT.

The V and J genes are TRBV29-1 and TRBJ2-3; TRBD2 aligns across 11 bases. Unmatched junction bases numbered 3, after V lost 6 bases and J lost 1 base. Germline values: CDR1 SQVTM, CDR2 ANQGSEA. CDR3 length: 14 residues. The CDR3 region has the DNA TGCAGCGTCGAACTAGCGGGGGGCACAGATACGCAGTATTTT. It specifies CSVELAGGTDTQYF.

The chain uses TRBV28 and TRBJ1-2; no firm D call. Germline-derived CDR1 and CDR2 are MDHEN and SYDVKM. The CDR3 loop spans 12 amino acids. V was trimmed by 6 bases and J by 4 bases, leaving 9 bases between them. In nucleotides, the CDR3 is TGTGCCAGCAGCTCGGGTCCCTATGGCTACACCTTC. It is translated as CASSSGPYGYTF.